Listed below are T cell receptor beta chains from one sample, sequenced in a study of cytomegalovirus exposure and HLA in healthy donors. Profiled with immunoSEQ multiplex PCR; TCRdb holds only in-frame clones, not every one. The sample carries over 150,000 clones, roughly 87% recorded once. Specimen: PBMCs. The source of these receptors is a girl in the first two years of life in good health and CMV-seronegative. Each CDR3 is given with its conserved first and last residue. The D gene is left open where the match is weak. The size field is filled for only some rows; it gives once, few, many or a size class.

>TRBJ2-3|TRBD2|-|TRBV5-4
TGTGCCAGCCCTAGCGGGGGGGCGATGGGCACAGATACGCAGTATTTT
CASPSGGAMGTDTQYF
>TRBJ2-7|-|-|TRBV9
TGTGCCAGCAGCCCAACTACCACCCCCTACGAGCAGTACTTC
CASSPTTTPYEQYF
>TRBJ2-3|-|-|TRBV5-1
TGCGCCAGCAGCTTATTCCGGGAGGATACGCAGTATTTT
CASSLFREDTQYF
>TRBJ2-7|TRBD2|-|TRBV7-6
TGTGCCAGCAGGTATGGGACTAGCGGGGACTACGAGCAGTACTTC
CASRYGTSGDYEQYF
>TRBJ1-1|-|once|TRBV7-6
TGTGCCAGCAGCTGGGGAGGGAGGGAAAACACTGAAGCTTTCTTT
CASSWGGRENTEAFF
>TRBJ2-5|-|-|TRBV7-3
TGTGCCAGCAGCTTATATCTAGAACAGACCCAGTACTTC
CASSLYLEQTQYF
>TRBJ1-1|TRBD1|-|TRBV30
TGTGCCTGGAGTTCGACAGGGTTCACTGAAGCTTTCTTT
CAWSSTGFTEAFF
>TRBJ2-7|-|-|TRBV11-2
TGTGCCAGCAGCTTCCACTCCTACGAGCAGTACTTC
CASSFHSYEQYF
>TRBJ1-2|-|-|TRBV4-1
TGCGCCAGCAGCCCGGGGGGGAAGAGAATACCCTATGGCTACACCTTC
CASSPGGKRIPYGYTF
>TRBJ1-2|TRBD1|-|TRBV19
TGTGCCAGTAGTATGGACAGGGTAGACTATGGCTACACCTTC
CASSMDRVDYGYTF
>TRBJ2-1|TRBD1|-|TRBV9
TGTGCCAGCAGCGTAGACCCAGGACAGGGGGCGAGCTACAATGAGCAGTTCTTC
CASSVDPGQGASYNEQFF
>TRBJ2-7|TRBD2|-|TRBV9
TGTGCCAGCAGCCCATATAAGGGACTAGTATTACCCCCATTGGGCGAGCAGTACTTC
CASSPYKGLVLPPLGEQYF
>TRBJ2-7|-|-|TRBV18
TGTGCCAGCTCACTCATGACACTGTCCTACGAGCAGTACTTC
CASSLMTLSYEQYF
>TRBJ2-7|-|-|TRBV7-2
TGTGCCAGCAGCTTATTACCCGGACAGCTTTCCTACGAGCAGTACTTC
CASSLLPGQLSYEQYF
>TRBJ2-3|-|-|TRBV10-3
TGTGCCATCAGTTGGGACACCACAGATACGCAGTATTTT
CAISWDTTDTQYF
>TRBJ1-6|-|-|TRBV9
TGTGCCAGCAGCCCCGGTATAAGCTCCTATAATTCACCCCTCCACTTT
CASSPGISSYNSPLHF
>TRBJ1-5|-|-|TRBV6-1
TGTGCCAGCAGGGTCAGACAGGGCAATCAGCCCCAGCATTTT
CASRVRQGNQPQHF
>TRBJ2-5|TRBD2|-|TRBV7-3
TGTGCCAGCGGGAGGGAAGAGACCCAGTACTTC
CASGREETQYF
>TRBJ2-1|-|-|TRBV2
TGTGCCAGCAGGGTTGGGACTCCTCCCGTCAATGAGCAGTTCTTC
CASRVGTPPVNEQFF
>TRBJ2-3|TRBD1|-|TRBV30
TGTGCCCTAGGGGGCTTTCGACGGGTCGATACGCAGTATTTT
CALGGFRRVDTQYF
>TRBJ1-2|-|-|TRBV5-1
TGCGCCAGCAGCTCCGGCCGGGGGGATGGCTACACCTTC
CASSSGRGDGYTF
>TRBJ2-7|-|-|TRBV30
TGTGCCTGGAGTGTACGAGGGTACGAGCAGTACTTC
CAWSVRGYEQYF
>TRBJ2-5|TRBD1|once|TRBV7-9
TGTGCCAGCAGCTTCGGACAGGGTGAAGAGACCCAGTACTTC
CASSFGQGEETQYF
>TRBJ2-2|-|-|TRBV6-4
TGTGCCAGCAGTGACTCGAGGCGGGTGAACACCGGGGAGCTGTTTTTT
CASSDSRRVNTGELFF
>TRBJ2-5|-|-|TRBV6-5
TGTGCCAGCAGCTTGAATCGGGAGACCCAGTACTTC
CASSLNRETQYF
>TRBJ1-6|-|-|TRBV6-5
TGTGCCAGCAGTTTGGACAGCTATAATTCACCCCTCCACTTT
CASSLDSYNSPLHF
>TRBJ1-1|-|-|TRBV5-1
TGCGCCAGCAGCTTGGGAGGTTGGAACACTGAAGCTTTCTTT
CASSLGGWNTEAFF
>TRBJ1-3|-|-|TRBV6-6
TGTGCCAGCAGTTACGCGCGATCCTCTGGAAACACCATATATTTT
CASSYARSSGNTIYF
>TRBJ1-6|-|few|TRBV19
TGTGCCAGTAGTGTAGCGCAGGGTGGGAATTCACCCCTCCACTTT
CASSVAQGGNSPLHF
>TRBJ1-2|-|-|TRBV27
TGTGCCAGCAGTCCCGGACAGTTAAGCTATGGCTACACCTTC
CASSPGQLSYGYTF
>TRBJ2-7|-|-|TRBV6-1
TGTGCCAGCAGCTCCGGTAGCGAGCAGTACTTC
CASSSGSEQYF
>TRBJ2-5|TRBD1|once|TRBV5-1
TGCGCCAGCAGCGGAGGACAGGGGGAAGCGACCCAGTACTTC
CASSGGQGEATQYF
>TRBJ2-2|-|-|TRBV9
TGTGCCAGCAGCGTACTAGGGGGTCGTGGCACCGGGGAGCTGTTTTTT
CASSVLGGRGTGELFF
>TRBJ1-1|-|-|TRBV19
TGTGCCAGTAAAAGACTACAACGGCAGGCTTTCTTT
CASKRLQRQAFF
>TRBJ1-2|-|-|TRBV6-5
TGTGCCAGCAGGCTAGCCTCAGGCGGCGGCTATGGCTACACCTTC
CASRLASGGGYGYTF
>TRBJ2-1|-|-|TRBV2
TGTGCCAGCAGACAGTACTCCTACAATGAGCAGTTCTTC
CASRQYSYNEQFF
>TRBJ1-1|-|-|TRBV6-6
TGTGCCAGCAGTTACTCGGGGGGCACTGAAGCTTTCTTT
CASSYSGGTEAFF
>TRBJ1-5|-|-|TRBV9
TGTGCCAGCAGCCCGGGAGTAGGGCAGCCCCAGCATTTT
CASSPGVGQPQHF
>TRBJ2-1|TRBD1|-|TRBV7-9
TGTGCCAGCAGCTTCGGACAGGGGGCTGGTAATGAGCAGTTCTTC
CASSFGQGAGNEQFF
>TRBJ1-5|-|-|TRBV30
TGTGCCTGGAGTGTACGGTTTGGAGATCAGCCCCAGCATTTT
CAWSVRFGDQPQHF
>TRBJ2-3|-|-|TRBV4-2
TGTGCCAGCAGCCAAGAAAAGGACTTCGATACGCAGTATTTT
CASSQEKDFDTQYF
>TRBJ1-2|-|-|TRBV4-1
TGCGCCAGCAGCCAAGATTTGGCAGTCTATGGCTACACCTTC
CASSQDLAVYGYTF
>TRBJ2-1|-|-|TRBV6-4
TGTGCCAGCAGCCCGGGACTGGCATCTAATGAGCAGTTCTTC
CASSPGLASNEQFF
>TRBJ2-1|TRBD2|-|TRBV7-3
TGTGCCAGCAGCTTTAGCGGGAACAATGAGCAGTTCTTC
CASSFSGNNEQFF
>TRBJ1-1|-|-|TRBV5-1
TGCGCCAGCAGCTTGGGGGGGACTGCGAACACTGAAGCTTTCTTT
CASSLGGTANTEAFF
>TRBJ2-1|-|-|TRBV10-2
TGCGCCAGCAGTACGGCCGGGGGTGAGCAGTTCTTC
CASSTAGGEQFF
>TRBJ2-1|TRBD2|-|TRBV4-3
TGCGCCAGCAGCCAAGACGAGATGGCTAGCGGGAGGACCCCCTACAATGAGCAGTTCTTC
CASSQDEMASGRTPYNEQFF
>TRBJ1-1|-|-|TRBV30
TGTGCCTGGAGCGCGAGTTTTGCTTTCACTGAAGCTTTCTTT
CAWSASFAFTEAFF
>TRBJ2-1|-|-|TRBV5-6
TGTGCCAGCAGCTTGGGTCTAGTCGGTGAGGAGCAGTTCTTC
CASSLGLVGEEQFF
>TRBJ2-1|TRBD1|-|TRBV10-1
TGCGCCAGCAGCGGGCCGGGACAGGGAAGAAATGAGCAGTTCTTC
CASSGPGQGRNEQFF
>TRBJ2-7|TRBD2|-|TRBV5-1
TGCGCCAGCCCTAGCGGGGCCCTCTCCTACGAGCAGTACTTC
CASPSGALSYEQYF
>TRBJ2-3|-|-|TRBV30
TGTGCCTGGAGTATCGCAGGGATAGATACGCAGTATTTT
CAWSIAGIDTQYF
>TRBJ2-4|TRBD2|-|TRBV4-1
TGCGCCAGCAGCCAAGTAGCGGGAGCGGCCAAAAACATTCAGTACTTC
CASSQVAGAAKNIQYF
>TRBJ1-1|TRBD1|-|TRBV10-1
TGCGCCAGCAGTGGGGACAGGGGGCACACTGAAGCTTTCTTT
CASSGDRGHTEAFF
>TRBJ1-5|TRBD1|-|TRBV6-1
TGTGCCAGCAGAAGACAGGGGGCTGGTCAGCCCCAGCATTTT
CASRRQGAGQPQHF
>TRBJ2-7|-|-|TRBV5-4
TGTGCCAGCAGCTTGGGTCCGGGATCCTACGAGCAGTACTTC
CASSLGPGSYEQYF
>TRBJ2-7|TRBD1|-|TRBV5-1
TGCGCCAGCAGCGGGGACAGGGGCGAGTACGAGCAGTACTTC
CASSGDRGEYEQYF
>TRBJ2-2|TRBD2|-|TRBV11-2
TGTGCCAGCAGCTTTCTAGCGGGCTCACTACATCTAAACACCGGGGAGCTGTTTTTT
CASSFLAGSLHLNTGELFF